The next 27 T cell receptor beta chains were all read from a single sample in a study of neurological immune-mediated disorders. TCRdb independently ran MiXCR on the 5' RACE reads; one entry per CDR3 protein. This table holds around 50,000 distinct CDR3 sequences, about 3.8% found once. The sample consisted of PBMCs. These receptors were obtained from a man aged 60-69 years with multiple sclerosis.

There are many counts of this clonotype. This chain uses TRBV29-1 with TRBJ2-3; TRBD2 might be the D (6 bases). CDR3 length equals 15 residues. Trimming left V 4 bases short and J 1 base short, with 15 bases between. Germline values: CDR1 SQVTM, CDR2 ANQGSEA. The CDR3: CSVVTGASGTDTQYF. CDR3 nucleotides: TGCAGCGTTGTAACGGGAGCATCCGGCACAGATACGCAGTATTTT.

This clonotype was observed at least ten times. The rearrangement links TRBV5-1 to TRBJ2-5; D is uncertain. The V gene's germline CDR1 is SGHRS and CDR2 YFSETQ. The CDR3 is 13 residues long. Trimming removed 3 bases at V and 4 bases at J, with 10 bases between. The CDR3 bases are TGCGCCAGCAGCTCACCTATCGGAGAGACCCAGTACTTC. Residues: CASSSPIGETQYF. Together with reference TRBV5-1 and TRBJ2-5, the CDR3 gives the full variable domain: KAGVTQTPRYLIKTRGQQVTLSCSPISGHRSVSWYQQTPGQGLQFLFEYFSETQRNKGNFPGRFSGRQFSNSRSEMNVSTLELGDSALYLCASSSPIGETQYFGPGTRLLVL.

This clonotype was observed many times. This rearrangement joins TRBV5-1 to TRBJ1-2; 7 bases agree with TRBD1. The germline CDR1 and CDR2 sequences are SGHRS and YFSETQ. The CDR3 is made up of 16 amino acids. V gave up 0 bases and J gave up 3 bases; unmatched junction bases: 8. CDR3 sequence (DNA): TGCGCCAGCAGCTTGGGAGTTTGGGGACAGTACTATGGCTACACCTTC. Residues: CASSLGVWGQYYGYTF.

This clonotype was detected ten times or more. This chain links TRBV10-3 with TRBJ1-1; D unresolved. This CDR3 is built from 13 residues. Germline V lookup: CDR1 ENHRY, CDR2 SYGVKD. Trimming shortened V by 1 base and J by 3 bases, and 6 bases separated the two germline ends. The CDR3 sequence: CAISELGYTEAFF. The CDR3 nucleotides are TGTGCCATCAGTGAGTTGGGGTACACTGAAGCTTTCTTT.

In its sample, this clonotype was seen many times. The V and J genes are TRBV5-1 and TRBJ1-2; tentatively, D is TRBD1 (5 bases). Germline values: CDR1 SGHRS, CDR2 YFSETQ. The CDR3 runs to 13 residues. The germline V and J ends were trimmed by 1 base and 8 bases, with 12 bases remaining between them. The CDR3, as DNA: TGCGCCAGCAGCTTGTTAGGGGCCAACGGCTACACCTTC. Translating it yields CASSLLGANGYTF.

This clonotype was counted a single time. The chain couples TRBV10-3 to TRBJ2-7; D unclear. The CDR3 runs to 12 residues. Germline lookup yields CDR1 ENHRY and CDR2 SYGVKD. As DNA, the CDR3 is TGTGACACCAGTACCTCGTTCTACGAGCAGTACTTC. Its protein is CDTSTSFYEQYF.

This clonotype was seen many times. The chain is built from TRBV25-1 and TRBJ2-7; perhaps TRBD1 as D (6 bases). The CDR3 has 12 residues. Between the trimmed V and J ends, which lost 5 bases and 5 bases, there was a span of 10 bases. Germline V CDR1 and CDR2: MGHDK, SYGVNS. The CDR3 nucleotides read TGTGCCAGCAGTAGGGGGATGGACGAGCAGTACTTC. Its protein product is CASSRGMDEQYF.

The sample holds many counts of this clonotype. The chain links TRBV20-1 to TRBJ2-1; 11 bases fit TRBD2. CDR3 size: 14 residues. J was trimmed by 2 bases and V by 3 bases; bases with no gene match: 0. Germline V lookup: CDR1 DFQATT, CDR2 SNEGSKA (reference sequence). The CDR3 here is CSARTSGAYNEQFF. The CDR3 DNA is TGCAGTGCTAGGACTAGCGGGGCCTACAATGAGCAGTTCTTC.

This clonotype was picked up many times. The gene calls are TRBV6-5 and TRBJ1-1; 7 bases map to TRBD1. CDR3 length equals 12 residues. Germline trimming cut 6 bases from V and 5 bases from J; bases unmatched to any gene: 3. The germline V gene encodes CDR1 MNHEY and CDR2 SVGAGI. The CDR3 DNA sequence: TGTGCCAGCAGGCAGGGGGGAACTGAAGCTTTCTTT. It codes for CASRQGGTEAFF.

The sample holds many counts of this clonotype. The chain recombines TRBV28 with TRBJ2-2; D gene unclear. This CDR3 region has 14 residues. V dropped 6 bases and J dropped 3 bases, with 11 bases sitting between them. Germline-derived CDR1 and CDR2 are MDHEN and SYDVKM. The CDR3 nucleotides are TGTGCCAGCAGACCCCCACAAGACACCGGGGAGCTGTTTTTT. Its translation: CASRPPQDTGELFF.

On this clonotype itself: In this CDR3 the conserved last residue, phenylalanine or tryptophan, is missing, so a read error is likely. The rearrangement joins TRBV12-3 or TRBV12-4 to TRBJ2-7; 7 bases match TRBD2. The V segment lost 1 base and the J segment 1 base; nucleotides outside the gene matches: 4. There are 15 residues in the CDR3. CDR3 bases: TGTGCCAGCAGTTTAGGGGACTATCTTTCCTACGAGCAGTACAAC. This sequence encodes CASSLGDYLSYEQYN.

This clonotype was detected ten times or more. V is TRBV6-1 and J is TRBJ2-2; D is undetermined. The V end lost 6 bases, the J end lost 5 bases, and 10 bases lay between the germline ends. The CDR3 has 13 residues. CDR1 and CDR2 (germline): MNHNS, SASEGT. CDR3 sequence: CASRTTLTGELFF. CDR3 DNA: TGTGCCAGCAGAACTACTCTGACCGGGGAGCTGTTTTTT.

The chain is built from TRBV6-1 and TRBJ2-1, with 10 nucleotides matching TRBD2. Trimming at V came to 6 bases and at J to 2 bases, leaving 4 bases not matched to a gene. The germline gives CDR1 MNHNS, CDR2 SASEGT. The CDR3 contains 15 residues. The CDR3 nucleotides are TGTGCCAGCAGCCTCAGCGGGGGGGCCTACAATGAGCAGTTCTTC. Protein product: CASSLSGGAYNEQFF.

This clonotype was recorded at least ten times. This chain links TRBV6-5 with TRBJ1-1, with TRBD1 matching over 7 bases. The V and J ends lost 5 bases and 4 bases, in that order; junction bases with no gene match: 4. CDR1 and CDR2 (germline): MNHEY, SVGAGI. The CDR3 spans 13 residues. The CDR3 protein is CASSQNRGTEAFF. The CDR3 DNA reads TGTGCCAGCAGTCAGAACAGGGGCACTGAAGCTTTCTTT.

This clonotype has at least ten counts. The chain uses TRBV5-5 and TRBJ1-1; maybe TRBD1 (5 bases). V was pared by 1 base and J by 4 bases, with 11 bases between. The CDR3 is made up of 14 amino acids. CDR1 SGHKS and CDR2 YYEKEE come from the germline V gene (reference sequence). The CDR3 DNA sequence: TGTGCCAGCAGCTTGTATGACAGAGGCACTGAAGCTTTCTTT. Amino acids: CASSLYDRGTEAFF. Combining the CDR3 with reference TRBV5-5 and TRBJ1-1 gives the whole variable domain DAGVTQSPTHLIKTRGQQVTLRCSPISGHKSVSWYQQVLGQGPQFIFQYYEKEERGRGNFPDRFSARQFPNYSSELNVNALLLGDSALYLCASSLYDRGTEAFFGQGTRLTVV.

This clonotype was counted between two and nine times. The V and J genes are TRBV9 and TRBJ2-2, with TRBD2 matching over 14 bases. J gave up 6 bases and V 2 bases, and 3 bases lay outside the gene matches. From germline, CDR1 is SGDLS and CDR2 YYNGEE. This CDR3 contains 16 residues. The CDR3 bases are TGTGCCAGCAGCGTTGGACTAGCGGGGGGCTCCGGGGAGCTGTTTTTT. This sequence encodes CASSVGLAGGSGELFF.

This clonotype was seen many times. The chain combines TRBV20-1 with TRBJ1-2; 10 positions agree with TRBD1. J lost 2 bases, V lost 5 bases, and 5 bases had no gene match. CDR3 size: 14 residues. CDR1 and CDR2 (germline): DFQATT, SNEGSKA (reference sequence). The CDR3: CSAYGTGANYGYTF. DNA for the CDR3: TGCAGTGCTTATGGGACAGGGGCAAACTATGGCTACACCTTC.

The gene calls are TRBV6-5 and TRBJ2-7; 7 nucleotides agree with TRBD2. Germline CDR1 reads MNHEY; CDR2 reads SVGAGI. There are 14 residues in the CDR3. V gave up 2 bases and J gave up 5 bases; unmatched junction bases: 6. CDR3 nucleotide sequence: TGTGCCAGCAGTTACATAGGGGAGGGGAACGAGCAGTACTTC. It is translated as CASSYIGEGNEQYF.

This clonotype occurred many times. The gene calls are TRBV11-2 and TRBJ1-4, with 11 bases identical to TRBD1. The CDR3 has 15 residues. Unmatched junction bases numbered 4, after V lost 4 bases and J lost 6 bases. Germline V gives CDR1 SGHAT, CDR2 FQNNGV. CDR3 protein: CASSSRTGGHEKLFF. DNA of the CDR3: TGTGCCAGCAGCTCTAGGACAGGGGGCCATGAAAAACTGTTTTTT.

In its sample, this clonotype was seen many times. The genes are TRBV5-1 and TRBJ1-4; possibly TRBD1 for D (5 bases). The germline V gene encodes CDR1 SGHRS and CDR2 YFSETQ. Trimming cost V 1 base and J 1 base, with 5 bases left between them. The CDR3 has 14 amino acids. The DNA of the CDR3 is TGCGCCAGCAGCTTGACAGGAACTAATGAAAAACTGTTTTTT. Its protein product is CASSLTGTNEKLFF.

This clonotype has a handful of counts. The chain combines TRBV14 with TRBJ2-3; 9 bases are a match to TRBD2. The V and J ends lost 4 bases and 5 bases, in that order; junction bases with no gene match: 4. The CDR3 covers 14 residues. Per the germline V gene, CDR1 is SGHDN and CDR2 is FVKESK. The CDR3 reads CASSRSGGGDTQYF. CDR3 sequence (DNA): TGTGCCAGCAGCCGTAGCGGGGGAGGAGATACGCAGTATTTT.

This clonotype occurred many times. The V call is TRBV5-1, the J call TRBJ1-1; TRBD1 agrees at 8 bases. V gave up 1 base and J gave up 3 bases; unmatched junction bases: 8. The CDR3 length is 16 residues. CDR1 is SGHRS and CDR2 is YFSETQ in the germline V gene. CDR3 coding DNA: TGCGCCAGCAGCTTGCGGCAGGGGGCTATTGACACTGAAGCTTTCTTT. This gives the protein CASSLRQGAIDTEAFF.

This clonotype was counted at least ten times. This chain connects TRBV9 to TRBJ2-2, with D hard to call. CDR1 and CDR2 (germline): SGDLS, YYNGEE. This CDR3 is built from 12 residues. V lost 0 bases and J 4 bases, leaving 1 base between the germline ends. CDR3 sequence (DNA): TGTGCCAGCAGCGTAGCCACCGGGGAGCTGTTTTTT. Its protein product is CASSVATGELFF.

This clonotype was seen at least ten times. This sequence joins TRBV15 and TRBJ1-1; tentatively, D is TRBD1 (6 bases). Deletions cut 1 base from V and 0 bases from J, with 18 bases between. CDR1 is LNHNV and CDR2 is YYDKDF in the germline V gene (reference sequence). The CDR3 is 18 amino acids. This CDR3 reads CATSRVRGAQTLNTEAFF. Written as DNA, the CDR3 is TGTGCCACCAGCAGAGTTAGGGGGGCGCAGACCCTGAACACTGAAGCTTTCTTT.

This clonotype was picked up many times. The V call is TRBV20-1, the J call TRBJ2-2, with TRBD1 matching over 9 bases. Germline V gives CDR1 DFQATT, CDR2 SNEGSKA (reference sequence). The CDR3 runs to 15 residues. V gave up 4 bases and J gave up 2 bases; unmatched junction bases: 5. CDR3 coding DNA: TGCAGTGCTACCGGGACAGGGATAAACACCGGGGAGCTGTTTTTT. Translating gives CSATGTGINTGELFF.

Many counts were recorded for this clonotype. The chain joins TRBV10-3 to TRBJ2-3; 9 bases are a match to TRBD2. Germline V CDR1 and CDR2: ENHRY, SYGVKD. The junction had 6 bases not matched to a gene; V was cut back by 8 bases and J by 6 bases. The CDR3 runs to 13 residues. Written as DNA, the CDR3 is TGTGCCATCGCGGCGGGGGGGCCGGATACGCAGTATTTT. This gives the protein CAIAAGGPDTQYF.

This clonotype came up many times. The J gene is TRBJ2-3, the V gene TRBV3-1, with 8 bases identical to TRBD2. Trimming took 2 bases from V and 2 from J; bases not matched to a gene: 9. Germline lookup yields CDR1 LGHDT and CDR2 YNNKEL (reference sequence). The CDR3 sequence is 17 residues long. This chain's CDR3 is CASSQSTSGPATDTQYF. CDR3 nucleotides: TGTGCCAGCAGCCAATCAACTAGCGGCCCAGCCACAGATACGCAGTATTTT.